This is a list of T cell receptor beta chains from one sample in a study of OX40 agonist ivuxolimab in advanced cancers. Assay: immunoSEQ multiplex PCR; the TCRdb copy retains only in-frame clones and omits some. The data contain about 59,000 clones, about 87% of them singletons. Source: CD4+ or CD8+ T cells sorted from blood, taken in a trial of the OX40 agonist ivuxolimab. These receptors all stem from an adult with an advanced solid tumor such as melanoma, head and neck, liver or kidney cancer. The CDR3 runs from the conserved cysteine through the conserved F or W. D genes are given only for firm matches. Not all rows give a size; the values are once, few, many and, for expanded clones, a class.

j_call d_call clone_size v_call cdr3_aa cdr3_nt
TRBJ1-5 TRBD1 - TRBV28 CASTGQGFPQHF TGTGCCAGCACGGGACAGGGGTTCCCCCAGCATTTT
TRBJ1-2 TRBD1 once TRBV5-1 CASSTDRGRNGYTF TGCGCCAGCAGCACGGACAGGGGGCGAAATGGCTACACCTTC
TRBJ2-2 - - TRBV2 CASSGIRSGELFF TGTGCCAGCAGTGGAATTCGGTCCGGGGAGCTGTTTTTT
TRBJ2-2 TRBD1 - TRBV19 CASRRTGANTGELFF TGTGCCAGTCGGAGGACAGGGGCCAACACCGGGGAGCTGTTTTTT
TRBJ1-2 - - TRBV4-2 CASSQAGAGLGYTF TGTGCCAGCAGCCAAGCAGGTGCAGGGCTTGGCTACACCTTC
TRBJ1-1 - - TRBV30 CAWSVGRRAFF TGTGCCTGGAGTGTAGGACGGAGAGCTTTCTTT
TRBJ1-1 - - TRBV27 CASSLDQGDLEAFF TGTGCCAGCAGTTTGGACCAGGGTGACCTTGAAGCTTTCTTT
TRBJ1-1 TRBD1 - TRBV18 CASSQTGQGFTEAFF TGTGCCAGCTCACAAACCGGACAGGGTTTCACTGAAGCTTTCTTT
TRBJ2-7 TRBD2 - TRBV11-2 CASSPGRQTNYEQYF TGTGCCAGCAGCCCCGGGAGGCAGACAAACTACGAGCAGTACTTC
TRBJ1-2 - - TRBV18 CASSPLSDGSYTF TGTGCCAGCTCACCACTTAGTGACGGAAGCTACACCTTC
TRBJ1-1 TRBD1 - TRBV13 CASSFLDRENTEAFF TGTGCCAGCAGCTTCCTCGACAGGGAGAACACTGAAGCTTTCTTT
TRBJ2-5 - - TRBV5-1 CASSLGPTQETQYF TGCGCCAGCAGCCTGGGACCGACTCAAGAGACCCAGTACTTC
TRBJ1-2 - few TRBV5-8 CASSPSLAGDFYGYTF TGTGCCAGCAGCCCCTCCCTGGCAGGGGACTTCTATGGCTACACCTTC
TRBJ1-4 - - TRBV5-1 CASSPGSRSSATNEKLFF TGCGCCAGCAGCCCGGGTAGCAGGAGCTCCGCAACTAATGAAAAACTGTTTTTT
TRBJ2-2 - - TRBV9 CASSVSGLHNTGELFF TGTGCCAGCAGCGTGTCGGGACTCCATAACACCGGGGAGCTGTTTTTT
TRBJ2-7 - - TRBV7-9 CASSPRSPLNGSYEQYF TGTGCCAGCAGCCCTCGTTCCCCCCTTAATGGCTCCTACGAGCAGTACTTC
TRBJ1-5 TRBD1 - TRBV5-5 CASSLGGDNQPQHF TGTGCCAGCAGCTTAGGGGGCGATAATCAGCCCCAGCATTTT
TRBJ1-1 - once TRBV11-2 CASSLALPGTSNTEAFF TGTGCCAGCAGCTTAGCTCTTCCCGGGACAAGTAACACTGAAGCTTTCTTT
TRBJ2-7 TRBD2 once TRBV7-2 CASSFGTSGYYEQYF TGTGCCAGCAGCTTTGGTACTAGCGGGTACTACGAGCAGTACTTC
TRBJ2-1 TRBD1 - TRBV6-6 CASSYGQGIYNEQFF TGTGCCAGCAGTTACGGACAGGGGATATACAATGAGCAGTTCTTC
TRBJ2-1 TRBD2 - TRBV11-2 CASSLGRGLASNNEQFF TGTGCCAGCAGCTTAGGTCGGGGACTAGCCTCCAACAATGAGCAGTTCTTC
TRBJ1-1 - - TRBV7-3 CASSLTGEHTEAFF TGTGCCAGCAGCTTAACGGGGGAGCACACTGAAGCTTTCTTT
TRBJ2-1 - - TRBV6-5 CASGTERSSYNEQFF TGTGCCAGCGGAACTGAGCGGAGCTCCTACAATGAGCAGTTCTTC
TRBJ2-3 - - TRBV6-5 CASCLPGDTQYF TGTGCCAGCTGCCTTCCTGGAGATACGCAGTATTTT
TRBJ2-1 TRBD2 once TRBV7-9 CASSSRPSGGAGNEQFF TGTGCCAGCAGCTCCCGCCCTAGCGGGGGGGCGGGTAATGAGCAGTTCTTC
TRBJ2-1 TRBD2 - TRBV19 CASSIWGLAYNEQFF TGTGCCAGTAGTATTTGGGGACTAGCATACAATGAGCAGTTCTTC
TRBJ1-1 - - TRBV11-3 CASSLGAGARVTEAFF TGTGCCAGCAGCTTAGGGGCAGGGGCCCGGGTCACTGAAGCTTTCTTT
TRBJ2-3 TRBD1 - TRBV5-1 CASSSGTGGTDTQYF TGCGCCAGCAGCTCCGGGACAGGGGGCACAGATACGCAGTATTTT
TRBJ2-1 TRBD1 once TRBV15 CATSRGPGQGTYNEQFF TGTGCCACCAGCAGAGGACCGGGACAGGGCACCTACAATGAGCAGTTCTTC
TRBJ2-1 - - TRBV7-8 CASSKFRVGNVNEQFF TGTGCCAGCAGCAAATTCAGGGTCGGGAACGTCAATGAGCAGTTCTTC
TRBJ2-5 TRBD1 - TRBV5-6 CASILQGATPGETQYF TGTGCCAGCATCCTACAGGGGGCCACGCCCGGGGAGACCCAGTACTTC
TRBJ2-5 TRBD1 - TRBV5-1 CASSPGQGQETQYF TGCGCCAGCAGCCCAGGACAGGGCCAAGAGACCCAGTACTTC
TRBJ1-6 - - TRBV30 CAWRFSGTVSNSPLHF TGTGCCTGGAGATTTTCCGGGACGGTCTCTAATTCACCCCTCCACTTT
TRBJ1-2 - - TRBV6-5 CASSSATNYGYTF TGTGCCAGCAGTTCCGCAACTAACTATGGCTACACCTTC
TRBJ2-7 TRBD2 once TRBV28 CASRTSGYEQYF TGTGCCAGCCGGACTAGCGGGTACGAGCAGTACTTC
TRBJ1-6 - - TRBV6-5 CASKPPGSSGPSTF TGTGCCAGCAAACCCCCAGGGTCTTCGGGGCCCTCCACTTTT
TRBJ2-1 TRBD2 - TRBV2 CASTRTSPGNEQFF TGTGCCAGCACGCGGACTAGCCCTGGCAATGAGCAGTTCTTC
TRBJ1-5 TRBD1 - TRBV5-1 CASSSTGQQPQHF TGCGCCAGCAGCTCGACAGGGCAACAGCCCCAGCATTTT
TRBJ2-3 TRBD2 once TRBV7-7 CASSLELAGGPSDTQYF TGTGCCAGCAGCTTAGAACTAGCGGGAGGGCCCTCAGATACGCAGTATTTT
TRBJ2-7 - - TRBV9 CASSERDTYYSYEQYF TGTGCCAGCAGCGAAAGGGACACCTACTATTCCTACGAGCAGTACTTC
TRBJ1-6 - - TRBV4-1 CASSHPGNSPLHF TGCGCCAGCAGCCACCCAGGAAATTCACCCCTCCACTTT
TRBJ1-4 - - TRBV2 CASSAVDGNEKLFF TGTGCCAGCAGTGCTGTTGACGGTAATGAAAAACTGTTTTTT
TRBJ2-7 - - TRBV7-9 CASSSGRSGQYF TGTGCCAGCAGCTCCGGCCGGTCGGGGCAGTACTTC
TRBJ2-7 TRBD1 - TRBV28 CASSSAGTGSYEQYF TGTGCCAGCAGTTCCGCCGGGACAGGGTCCTACGAGCAGTACTTC
TRBJ1-2 - once TRBV29-1 CSAKQGSGYTF TGCAGCGCCAAGCAGGGATCCGGCTACACCTTC
TRBJ1-5 - - TRBV2 CASSGGIPGQPQHF TGTGCCAGCAGTGGGGGAATTCCGGGTCAGCCCCAGCATTTT
TRBJ2-3 TRBD2 - TRBV4-3 CASSQGFPRLAGGTDTQYF TGCGCCAGCAGCCAAGGGTTCCCAAGACTAGCGGGAGGGACAGATACGCAGTATTTT
TRBJ2-7 - - TRBV18 CASSPGRGQGEQYF TGTGCCAGCTCACCAGGGAGGGGGCAGGGGGAGCAGTACTTC
TRBJ2-1 - few TRBV28 CASSLRYEQFF TGTGCCAGCAGTTTAAGGTATGAGCAGTTCTTC
TRBJ1-4 - - TRBV27 CASSPAPATNEKLFF TGTGCCAGCAGTCCCGCCCCGGCAACTAATGAAAAACTGTTTTTT
TRBJ2-2 - few TRBV15 CATSRDGWGANTGELFF TGTGCCACCAGCAGAGATGGGTGGGGGGCTAACACCGGGGAGCTGTTTTTT
TRBJ2-2 - - TRBV6-5 CASSYSRDPGTGELFF TGTGCCAGCAGTTACTCGAGGGATCCGGGCACCGGGGAGCTGTTTTTT
TRBJ2-2 - - TRBV6-1 CASTLSSPNTGELFF TGTGCCAGCACCCTCAGCAGCCCAAACACCGGGGAGCTGTTTTTT
TRBJ2-4 TRBD1 - TRBV19 CASGQAVAKNIQYF TGTGCCAGCGGACAGGCTGTAGCCAAAAACATTCAGTACTTC